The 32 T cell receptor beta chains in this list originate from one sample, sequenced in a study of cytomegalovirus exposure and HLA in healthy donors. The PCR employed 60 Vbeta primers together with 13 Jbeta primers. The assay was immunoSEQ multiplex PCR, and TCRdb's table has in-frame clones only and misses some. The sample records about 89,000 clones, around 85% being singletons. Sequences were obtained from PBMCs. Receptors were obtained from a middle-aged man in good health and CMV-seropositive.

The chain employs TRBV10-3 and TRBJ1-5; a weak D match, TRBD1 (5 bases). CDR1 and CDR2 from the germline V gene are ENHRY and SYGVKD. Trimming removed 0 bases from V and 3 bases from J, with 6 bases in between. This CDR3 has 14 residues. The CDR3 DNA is TGTGCCATCAGTGAGTCGACAGCCAATCAGCCCCAGCATTTT. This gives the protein CAISESTANQPQHF.

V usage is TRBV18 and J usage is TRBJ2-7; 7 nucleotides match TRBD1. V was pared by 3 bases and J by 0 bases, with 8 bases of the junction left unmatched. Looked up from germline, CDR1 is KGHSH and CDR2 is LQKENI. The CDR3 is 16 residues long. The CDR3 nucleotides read TGTGCCAGCTCACCGCTTTGGGGACAGAGCTCCTACGAGCAGTACTTC. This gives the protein CASSPLWGQSSYEQYF. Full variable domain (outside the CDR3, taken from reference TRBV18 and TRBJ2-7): NAGVMQNPRHLVRRRGQEARLRCSPMKGHSHVYWYRQLPEEGLKFMVYLQKENIIDESGMPKERFSAEFPKEGPSILRIQQVVRGDSAAYFCASSPLWGQSSYEQYFGPGTRLTVT.

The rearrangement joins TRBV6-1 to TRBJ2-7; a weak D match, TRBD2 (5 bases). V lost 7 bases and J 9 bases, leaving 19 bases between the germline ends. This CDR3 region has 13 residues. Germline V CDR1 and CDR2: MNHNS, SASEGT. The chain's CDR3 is CASTEGAIPRQYF. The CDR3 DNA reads TGTGCCAGCACCGAGGGCGCAATTCCACGGCAGTACTTC.

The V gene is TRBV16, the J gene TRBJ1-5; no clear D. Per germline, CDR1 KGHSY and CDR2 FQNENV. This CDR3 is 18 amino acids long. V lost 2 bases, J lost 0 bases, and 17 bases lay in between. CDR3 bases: TGTGCCAGCAGCCAACCGCCAAGCGGGCCCCTTAGCAATCAGCCCCAGCATTTT. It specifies CASSQPPSGPLSNQPQHF.

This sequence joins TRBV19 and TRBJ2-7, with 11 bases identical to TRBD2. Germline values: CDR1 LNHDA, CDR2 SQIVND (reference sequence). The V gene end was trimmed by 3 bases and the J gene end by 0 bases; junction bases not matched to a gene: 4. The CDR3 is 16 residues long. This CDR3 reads CASSMRLAGSSYEQYF. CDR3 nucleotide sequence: TGTGCCAGTAGTATGCGACTAGCGGGGAGCTCCTACGAGCAGTACTTC.

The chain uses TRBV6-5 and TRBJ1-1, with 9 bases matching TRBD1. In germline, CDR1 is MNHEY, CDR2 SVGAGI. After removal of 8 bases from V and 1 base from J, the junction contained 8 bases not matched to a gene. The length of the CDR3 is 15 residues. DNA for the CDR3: TGTGCCAGCGAGGACAGGGGCGCCAAGAACACTGAAGCTTTCTTT. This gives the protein CASEDRGAKNTEAFF.

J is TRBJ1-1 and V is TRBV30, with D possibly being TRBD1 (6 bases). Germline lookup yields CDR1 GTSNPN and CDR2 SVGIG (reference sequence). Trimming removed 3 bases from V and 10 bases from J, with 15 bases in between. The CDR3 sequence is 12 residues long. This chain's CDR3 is CAWSGGGRVAFF. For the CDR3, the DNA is TGTGCCTGGAGCGGGGGGGGCAGGGTAGCTTTCTTT.

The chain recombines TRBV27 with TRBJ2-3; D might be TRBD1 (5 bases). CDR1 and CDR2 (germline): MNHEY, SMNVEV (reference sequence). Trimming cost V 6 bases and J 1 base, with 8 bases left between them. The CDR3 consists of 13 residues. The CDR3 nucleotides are TGTGCCAGCAGGGCCAGGGGCACAGATACGCAGTATTTT. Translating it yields CASRARGTDTQYF.

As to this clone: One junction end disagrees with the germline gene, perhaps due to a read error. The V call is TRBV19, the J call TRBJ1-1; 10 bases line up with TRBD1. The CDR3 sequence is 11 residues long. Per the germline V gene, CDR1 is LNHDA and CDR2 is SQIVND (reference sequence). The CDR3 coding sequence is TGTGCCAGTAGTATGAGGGACAGGGGAGCATTT. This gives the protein CASSMRDRGAF.

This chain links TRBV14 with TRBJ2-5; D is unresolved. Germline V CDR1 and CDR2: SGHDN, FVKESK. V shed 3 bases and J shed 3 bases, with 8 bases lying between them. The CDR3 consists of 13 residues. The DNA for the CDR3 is TGTGCCAGCAGCCACCTAACAGAAGAGACCCAGTACTTC. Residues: CASSHLTEETQYF.

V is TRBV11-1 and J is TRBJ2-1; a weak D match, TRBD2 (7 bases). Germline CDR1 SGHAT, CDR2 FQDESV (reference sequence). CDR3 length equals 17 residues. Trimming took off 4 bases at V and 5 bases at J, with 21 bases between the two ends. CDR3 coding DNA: TGTGCCAGCAGCTCGCGCCTAGCGGAGGGGGGGCACAATGAGCAGTTCTTC. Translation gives CASSSRLAEGGHNEQFF.

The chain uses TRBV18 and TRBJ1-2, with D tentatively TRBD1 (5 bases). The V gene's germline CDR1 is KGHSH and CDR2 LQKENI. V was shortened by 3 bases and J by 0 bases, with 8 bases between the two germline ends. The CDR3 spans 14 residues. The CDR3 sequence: CASSPMTANYGYTF. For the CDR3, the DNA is TGTGCCAGCTCACCTATGACAGCTAACTATGGCTACACCTTC.

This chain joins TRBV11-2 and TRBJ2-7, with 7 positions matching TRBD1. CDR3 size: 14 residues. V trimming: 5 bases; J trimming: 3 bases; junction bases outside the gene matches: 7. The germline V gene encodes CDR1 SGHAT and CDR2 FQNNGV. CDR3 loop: CASSRGQPNYEQYF. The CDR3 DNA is TGTGCCAGCAGCCGGGGACAGCCAAACTACGAGCAGTACTTC.

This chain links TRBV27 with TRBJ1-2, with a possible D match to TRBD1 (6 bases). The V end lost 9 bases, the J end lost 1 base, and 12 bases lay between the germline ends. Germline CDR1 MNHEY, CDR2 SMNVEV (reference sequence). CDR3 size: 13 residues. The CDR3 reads CASRNRDNYGYTF. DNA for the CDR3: TGTGCCAGTCGAAACAGGGATAACTATGGCTACACCTTC.

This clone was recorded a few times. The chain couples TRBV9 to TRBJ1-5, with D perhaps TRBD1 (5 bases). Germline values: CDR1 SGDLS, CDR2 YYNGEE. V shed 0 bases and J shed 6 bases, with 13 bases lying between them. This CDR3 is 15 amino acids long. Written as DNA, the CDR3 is TGTGCCAGCAGCGTAGGAGTGGGAGGGGTTCAGCCCCAGCATTTT. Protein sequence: CASSVGVGGVQPQHF.

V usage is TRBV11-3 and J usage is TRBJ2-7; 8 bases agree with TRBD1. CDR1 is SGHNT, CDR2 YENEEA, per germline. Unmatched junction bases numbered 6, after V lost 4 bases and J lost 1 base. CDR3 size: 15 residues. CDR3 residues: CASSSGQGWSYEQYF. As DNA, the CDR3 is TGTGCCAGCAGCTCAGGACAGGGTTGGTCCTACGAGCAGTACTTC.

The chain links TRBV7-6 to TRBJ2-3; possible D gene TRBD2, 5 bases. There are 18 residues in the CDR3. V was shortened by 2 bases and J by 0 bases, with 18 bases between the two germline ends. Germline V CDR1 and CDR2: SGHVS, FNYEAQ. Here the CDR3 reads CASSLRLGGQTSTDTQYF. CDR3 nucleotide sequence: TGTGCCAGCAGCTTACGATTAGGAGGCCAAACTAGCACAGATACGCAGTATTTT. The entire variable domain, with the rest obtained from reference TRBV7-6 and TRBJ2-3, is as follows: GAGVSQSPRYKVTKRGQDVALRCDPISGHVSLYWYRQALGQGPEFLTYFNYEAQQDKSGLPNDRFSAERPEGSISTLTIQRTEQRDSAMYRCASSLRLGGQTSTDTQYFGPGTRLTVL.

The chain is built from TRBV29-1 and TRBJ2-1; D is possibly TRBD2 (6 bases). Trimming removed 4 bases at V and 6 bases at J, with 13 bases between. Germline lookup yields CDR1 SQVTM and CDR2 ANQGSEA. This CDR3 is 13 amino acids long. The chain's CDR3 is CSVASGAGNEQFF. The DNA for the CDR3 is TGCAGCGTTGCCTCCGGAGCGGGCAATGAGCAGTTCTTC.

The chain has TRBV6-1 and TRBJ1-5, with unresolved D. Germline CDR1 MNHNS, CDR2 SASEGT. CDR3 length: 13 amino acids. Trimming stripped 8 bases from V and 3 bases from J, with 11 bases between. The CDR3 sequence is CASSQVINQPQHF. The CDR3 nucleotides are TGTGCCAGCTCTCAGGTGATCAATCAGCCCCAGCATTTT.

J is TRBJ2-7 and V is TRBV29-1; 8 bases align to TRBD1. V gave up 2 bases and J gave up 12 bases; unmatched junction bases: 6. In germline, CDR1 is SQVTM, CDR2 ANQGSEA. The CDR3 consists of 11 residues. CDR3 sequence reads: CSVELQGARYF. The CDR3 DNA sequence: TGCAGCGTTGAATTGCAGGGGGCGAGGTACTTC.

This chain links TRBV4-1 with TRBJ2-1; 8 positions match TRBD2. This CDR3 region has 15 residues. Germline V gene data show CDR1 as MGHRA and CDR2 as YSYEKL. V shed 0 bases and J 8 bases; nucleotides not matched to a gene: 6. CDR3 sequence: CASSQDGTSLDEQFF. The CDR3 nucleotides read TGCGCCAGCAGCCAAGACGGGACTAGTCTCGATGAGCAGTTCTTC.

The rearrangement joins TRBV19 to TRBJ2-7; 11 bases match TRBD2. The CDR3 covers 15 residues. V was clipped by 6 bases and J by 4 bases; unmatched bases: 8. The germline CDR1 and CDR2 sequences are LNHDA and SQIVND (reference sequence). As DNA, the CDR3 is TGTGCCAGTAGCGATACTAGCGGGAGTTTTTACGAGCAGTACTTC. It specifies CASSDTSGSFYEQYF.

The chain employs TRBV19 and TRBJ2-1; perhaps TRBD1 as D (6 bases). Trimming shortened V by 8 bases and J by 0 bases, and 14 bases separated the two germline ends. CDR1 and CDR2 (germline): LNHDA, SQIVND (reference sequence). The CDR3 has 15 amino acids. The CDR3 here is CASQFDRSSYNEQFF. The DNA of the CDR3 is TGTGCCAGTCAATTCGACAGGAGCTCCTACAATGAGCAGTTCTTC.

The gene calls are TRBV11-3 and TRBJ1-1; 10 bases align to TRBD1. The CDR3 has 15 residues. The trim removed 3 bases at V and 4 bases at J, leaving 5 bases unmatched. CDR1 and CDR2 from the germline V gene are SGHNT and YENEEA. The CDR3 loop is CASSFPRDRGTEAFF. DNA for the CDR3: TGTGCCAGCAGCTTTCCCCGGGACAGGGGCACTGAAGCTTTCTTT.

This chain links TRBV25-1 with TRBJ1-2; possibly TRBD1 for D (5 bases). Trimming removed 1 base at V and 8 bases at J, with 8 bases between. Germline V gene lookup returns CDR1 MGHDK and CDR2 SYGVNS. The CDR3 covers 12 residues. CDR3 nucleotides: TGTGCCAGCAGTGAATTTCAGGGCGGCTACACCTTC. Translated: CASSEFQGGYTF.

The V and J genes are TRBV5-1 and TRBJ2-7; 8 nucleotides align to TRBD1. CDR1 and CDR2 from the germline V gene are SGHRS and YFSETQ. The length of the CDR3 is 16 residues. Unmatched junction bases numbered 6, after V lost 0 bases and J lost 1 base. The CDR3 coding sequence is TGCGCCAGCAGCTTGGGTTACAGGGGGGCGTCCTACGAGCAGTACTTC. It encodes CASSLGYRGASYEQYF.

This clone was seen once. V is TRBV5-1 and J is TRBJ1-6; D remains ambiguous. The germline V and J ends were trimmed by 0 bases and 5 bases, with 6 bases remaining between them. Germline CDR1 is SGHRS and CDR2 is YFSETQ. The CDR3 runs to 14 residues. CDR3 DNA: TGCGCCAGCAGCTTGGGGCGGGATAATTCACCCCTCCACTTT. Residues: CASSLGRDNSPLHF.

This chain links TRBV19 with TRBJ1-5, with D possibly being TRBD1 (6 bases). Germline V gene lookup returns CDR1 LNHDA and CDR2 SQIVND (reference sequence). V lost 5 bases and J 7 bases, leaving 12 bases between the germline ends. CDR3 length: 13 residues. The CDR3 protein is CASSQGLGQPQHF. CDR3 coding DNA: TGTGCCAGTAGTCAGGGGCTGGGGCAGCCCCAGCATTTT.

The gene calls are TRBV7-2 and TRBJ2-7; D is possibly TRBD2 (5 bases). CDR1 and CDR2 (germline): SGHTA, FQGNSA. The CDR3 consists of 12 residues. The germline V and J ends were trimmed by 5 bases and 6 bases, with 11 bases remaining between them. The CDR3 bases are TGTGCCAGCAGCCGACTACAACTCGAGCAGTACTTC. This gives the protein CASSRLQLEQYF.

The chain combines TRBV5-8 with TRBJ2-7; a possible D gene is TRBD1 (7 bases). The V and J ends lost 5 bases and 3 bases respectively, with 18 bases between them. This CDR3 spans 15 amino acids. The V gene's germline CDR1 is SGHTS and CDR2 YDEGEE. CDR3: CASSGAGGYLYEQYF. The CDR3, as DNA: TGTGCCAGCAGTGGAGCAGGGGGGTACCTCTACGAGCAGTACTTC.

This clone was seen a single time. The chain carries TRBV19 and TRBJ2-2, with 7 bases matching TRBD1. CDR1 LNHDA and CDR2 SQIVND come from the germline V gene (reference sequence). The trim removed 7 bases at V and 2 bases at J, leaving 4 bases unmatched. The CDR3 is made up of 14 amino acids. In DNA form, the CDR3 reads TGTGCCAGTAATTACAGGGGAAACACCGGGGAGCTGTTTTTT. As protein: CASNYRGNTGELFF.

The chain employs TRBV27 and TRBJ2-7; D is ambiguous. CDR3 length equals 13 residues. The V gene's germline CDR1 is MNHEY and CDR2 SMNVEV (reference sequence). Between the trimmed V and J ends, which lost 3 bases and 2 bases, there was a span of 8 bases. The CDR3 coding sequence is TGTGCCAGCAGTTTGCACAGAACCTACGAGCAGTACTTC. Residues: CASSLHRTYEQYF.